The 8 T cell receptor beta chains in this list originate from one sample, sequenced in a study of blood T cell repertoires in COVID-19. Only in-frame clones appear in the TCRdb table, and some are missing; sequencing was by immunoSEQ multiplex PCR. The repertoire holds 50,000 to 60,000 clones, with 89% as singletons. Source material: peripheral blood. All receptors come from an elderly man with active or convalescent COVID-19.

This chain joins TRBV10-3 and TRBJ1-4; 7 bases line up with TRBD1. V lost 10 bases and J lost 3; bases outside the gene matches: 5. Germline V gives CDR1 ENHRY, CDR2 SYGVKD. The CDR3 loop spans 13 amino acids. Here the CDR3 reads CATQGVANEKLFF. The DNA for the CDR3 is TGTGCCACCCAGGGGGTTGCTAATGAAAAACTGTTTTTT.

The chain's CDR3 is CAPSPQGLPTQYF. CDR3 bases: TGCGCCCCCAGCCCACAGGGGCTACCCACCCAGTACTTC. The chain uses TRBV4-1 and TRBJ2-5; 7 positions match TRBD1. From germline, CDR1 is MGHRA and CDR2 YSYEKL. The V gene end was trimmed by 11 bases and the J gene end by 8 bases; junction bases not matched to a gene: 14. The CDR3 extends over 13 amino acids.

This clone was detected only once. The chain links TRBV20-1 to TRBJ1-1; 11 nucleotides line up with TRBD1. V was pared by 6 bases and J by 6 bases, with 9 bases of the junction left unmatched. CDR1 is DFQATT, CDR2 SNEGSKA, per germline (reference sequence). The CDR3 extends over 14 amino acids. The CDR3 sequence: CSASGQGASAEAFF. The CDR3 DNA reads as TGCAGTGCCAGTGGACAGGGGGCTTCCGCTGAAGCTTTCTTT.

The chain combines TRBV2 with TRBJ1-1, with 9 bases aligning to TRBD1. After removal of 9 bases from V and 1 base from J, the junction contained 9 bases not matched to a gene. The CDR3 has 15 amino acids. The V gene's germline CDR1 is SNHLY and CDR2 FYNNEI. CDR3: CASTAGTGTNTEAFF. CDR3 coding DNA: TGTGCCAGTACCGCCGGGACAGGGACGAACACTGAAGCTTTCTTT.

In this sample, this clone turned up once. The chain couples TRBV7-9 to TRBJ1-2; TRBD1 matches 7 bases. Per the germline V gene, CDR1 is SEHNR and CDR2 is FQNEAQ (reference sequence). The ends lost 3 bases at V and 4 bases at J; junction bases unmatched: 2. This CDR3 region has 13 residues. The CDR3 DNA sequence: TGTGCCAGCAGCTTCCGGGACAGCTATGGCTACACCTTC. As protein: CASSFRDSYGYTF.

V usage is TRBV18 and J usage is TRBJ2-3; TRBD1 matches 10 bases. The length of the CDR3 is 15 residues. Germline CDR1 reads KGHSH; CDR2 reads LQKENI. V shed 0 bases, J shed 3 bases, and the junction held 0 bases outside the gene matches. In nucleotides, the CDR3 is TGTGCCAGCTCACCACCGGGACAGGGGACAGATACGCAGTATTTT. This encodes CASSPPGQGTDTQYF.

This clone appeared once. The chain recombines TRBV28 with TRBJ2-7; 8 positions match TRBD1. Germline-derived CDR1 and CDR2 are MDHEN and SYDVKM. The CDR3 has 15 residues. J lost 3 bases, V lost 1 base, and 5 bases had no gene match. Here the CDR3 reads CASSLYGQGLYEQYF. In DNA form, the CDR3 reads TGTGCCAGCAGTTTATACGGACAGGGCCTCTACGAGCAGTACTTC.

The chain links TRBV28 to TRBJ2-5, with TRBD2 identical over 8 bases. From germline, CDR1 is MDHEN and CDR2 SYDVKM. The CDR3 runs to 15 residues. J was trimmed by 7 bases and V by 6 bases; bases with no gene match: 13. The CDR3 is CASSDREGLGVTQYF. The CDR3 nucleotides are TGTGCCAGCAGCGATCGGGAGGGCCTAGGGGTGACCCAGTACTTC.